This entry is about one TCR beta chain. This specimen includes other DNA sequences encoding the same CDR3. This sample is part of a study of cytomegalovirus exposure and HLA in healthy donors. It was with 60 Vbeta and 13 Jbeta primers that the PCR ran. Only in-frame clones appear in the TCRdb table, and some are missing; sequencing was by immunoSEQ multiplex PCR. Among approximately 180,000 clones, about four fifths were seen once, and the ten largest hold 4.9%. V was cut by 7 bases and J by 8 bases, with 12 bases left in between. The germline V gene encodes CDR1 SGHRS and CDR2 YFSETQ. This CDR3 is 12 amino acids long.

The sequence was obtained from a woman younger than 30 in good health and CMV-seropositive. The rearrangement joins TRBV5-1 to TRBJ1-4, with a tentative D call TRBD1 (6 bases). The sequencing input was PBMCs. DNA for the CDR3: TGCGCCAGCCGGGACAATGGCGAAAAACTGTTTTTT. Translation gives CASRDNGEKLFF.